This T cell receptor beta chain was obtained from a study of cytomegalovirus exposure and HLA in healthy donors. The PCR used 60 Vbeta and 13 Jbeta primers. Using immunoSEQ multiplex PCR, the repertoire was profiled, and TCRdb retains in-frame clones only, with some absent. The sample comprises over 150,000 clones, just under 75% of which are singletons, and about 4.4% rests with the top ten. Trimming took 7 bases from V and 5 from J; bases not matched to a gene: 6. This CDR3 region has 14 residues. Germline V CDR1 and CDR2: SQVTM, ANQGSEA. The clonotype originates from a man in his thirties or forties in good health and CMV-seropositive. The chain carries TRBV29-1 and TRBJ2-2, with 11 bases aligning to TRBD2. Specimen: PBMCs. CDR3 in DNA: TGCAGCGCGGGACTAGCGGATTTTACCGGGGAGCTGTTTTTT. Protein product: CSAGLADFTGELFF.